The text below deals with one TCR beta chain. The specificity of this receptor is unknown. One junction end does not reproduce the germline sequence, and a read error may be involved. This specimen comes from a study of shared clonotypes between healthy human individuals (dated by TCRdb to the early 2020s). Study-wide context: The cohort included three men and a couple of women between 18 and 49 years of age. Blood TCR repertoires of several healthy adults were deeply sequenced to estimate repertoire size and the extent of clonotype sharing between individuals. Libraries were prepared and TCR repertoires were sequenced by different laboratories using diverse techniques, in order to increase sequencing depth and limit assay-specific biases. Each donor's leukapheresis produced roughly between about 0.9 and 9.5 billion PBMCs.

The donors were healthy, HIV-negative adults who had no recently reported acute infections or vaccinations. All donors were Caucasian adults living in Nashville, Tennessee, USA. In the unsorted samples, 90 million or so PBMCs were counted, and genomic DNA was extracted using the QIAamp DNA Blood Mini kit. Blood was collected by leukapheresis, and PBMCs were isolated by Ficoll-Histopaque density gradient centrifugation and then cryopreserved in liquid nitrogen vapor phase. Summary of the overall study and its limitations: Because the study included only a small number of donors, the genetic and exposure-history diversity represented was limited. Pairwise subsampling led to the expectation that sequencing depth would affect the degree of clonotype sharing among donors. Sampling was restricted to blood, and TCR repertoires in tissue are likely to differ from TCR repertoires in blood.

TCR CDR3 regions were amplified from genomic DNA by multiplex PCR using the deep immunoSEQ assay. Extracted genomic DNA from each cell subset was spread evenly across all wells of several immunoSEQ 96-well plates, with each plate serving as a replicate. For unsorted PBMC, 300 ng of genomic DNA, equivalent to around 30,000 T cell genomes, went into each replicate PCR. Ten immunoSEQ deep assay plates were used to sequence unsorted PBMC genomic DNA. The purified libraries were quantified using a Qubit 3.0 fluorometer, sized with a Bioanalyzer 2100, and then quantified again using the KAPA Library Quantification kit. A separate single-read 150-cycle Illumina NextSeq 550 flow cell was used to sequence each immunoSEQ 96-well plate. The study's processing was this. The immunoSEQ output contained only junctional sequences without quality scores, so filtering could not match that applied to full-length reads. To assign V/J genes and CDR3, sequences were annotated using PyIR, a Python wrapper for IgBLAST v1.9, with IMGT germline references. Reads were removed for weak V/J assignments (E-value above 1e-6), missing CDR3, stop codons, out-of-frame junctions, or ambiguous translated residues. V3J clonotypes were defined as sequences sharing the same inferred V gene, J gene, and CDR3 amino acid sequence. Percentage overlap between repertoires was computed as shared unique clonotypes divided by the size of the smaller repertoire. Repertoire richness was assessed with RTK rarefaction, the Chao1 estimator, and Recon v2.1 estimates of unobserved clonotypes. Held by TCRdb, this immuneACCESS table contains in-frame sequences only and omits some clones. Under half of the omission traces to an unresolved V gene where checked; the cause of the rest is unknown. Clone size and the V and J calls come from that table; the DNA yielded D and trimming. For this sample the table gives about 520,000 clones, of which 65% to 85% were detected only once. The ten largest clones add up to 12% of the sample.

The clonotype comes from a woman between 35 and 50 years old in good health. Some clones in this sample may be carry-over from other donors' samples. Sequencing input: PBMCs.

The CDR3 is CASSPVNSGKLVF. At the DNA level, the sequence is TGCGCCAGCAGCCCCGTCAATAGCGGGAAGCTGGTCTTC. Here the chain combines TRBV4-3 and TRBJ2-1; 8 bases in the middle match TRBD2. The germline V gene provides CDR1 LGHNA and CDR2 YSLEER. The CDR3 measures 13 amino acids from cysteine to phenylalanine. The CDR3 DNA has 39 bases and is translated from base 1.